The table lists the clone carrying this T cell receptor beta chain with a few counts. Its antigen is still unknown. Germline loops: CDR1 GTSNPN, CDR2 SVGIG (reference sequence). The CDR3 sequence is 13 residues long. V lost 5 bases to trimming and J lost 2 bases, with 9 bases between them. The assay was immunoSEQ multiplex PCR, and TCRdb's table has in-frame clones only and misses some. The sample includes about a million clones, roughly 75% of them seen just once. The sample is drawn from a study of shared clonotypes between healthy human individuals. Findings of the study overall: Several donors held 4.5% to 5% of naive CD4 clonotypes in common. Clonotypes which were not shared had lower generation probabilities than clonotypes that all four donors shared.

Specimen: memory CD4+ T cells sorted from blood. This sample's subset: CD45RA-negative fraction. V gene TRBV30 combines with J gene TRBJ2-2, with D possibly being TRBD1 (6 bases). The TCR originated in a man aged 18 to 29 in good health. As DNA, the CDR3 is TGTGCCTGGGGGACACTTAACACCGGGGAGCTGTTTTTT. Translated, it gives CAWGTLNTGELFF.